A single sample is the source of the 5 T cell receptor beta chains below, sequenced in a study of low-dose radiotherapy and immunotherapy resistance in tumors. cDNA synthesis used a TRAV/TRBV-specific primer set for both chains. For amplifying TCRs, the PCR ran for around 20 cycles with Phusion, which was used together with a constant-region primer and the adapter on the V primers. TCRdb reanalysed the reads using MiXCR and keeps one entry per CDR3 protein. The sample has about 82,000 distinct CDR3 sequences; about 19% are singletons. Time point described: before trial treatment. This material consisted of PBMCs, taken before treatment. The origin of the receptors is a male donor with prostate cancer.

Many counts were recorded for this clonotype. The rearrangement links TRBV19 to TRBJ2-6; no clear D. Germline assignment: CDR1 LNHDA and CDR2 SQIVND (reference sequence). V was shortened by 6 bases and J by 3 bases, with 12 bases between the two germline ends. This CDR3 has 15 residues. CDR3 sequence reads: CASRRTSGGANVLTF. The CDR3 DNA is TGTGCCAGTAGAAGGACCAGTGGTGGGGCCAACGTCCTGACTTTC.

This clonotype was seen repeatedly, ten times or more. V gene TRBV5-4 combines with J gene TRBJ2-2, with D possibly matching TRBD2 (7 bases). With 0 bases removed from V and 4 bases from J, the gap between germline ends came to 13 bases. This CDR3 is built from 16 residues. The germline V gene encodes CDR1 SGHNT and CDR2 YYREEE (reference sequence). This CDR3 is CASSLVRGAGTGELFF. The CDR3 DNA is TGTGCCAGCAGCTTGGTACGGGGGGCGGGCACCGGGGAGCTGTTTTTT.

The chain recombines TRBV7-6 with TRBJ2-7; D might be TRBD2 (5 bases). The V and J ends lost 4 bases and 5 bases respectively, with 12 bases between them. CDR1 is SGHVS, CDR2 FNYEAQ, per germline. The CDR3 is made up of 13 amino acids. CDR3 DNA: TGTGCCAGCAGCTCCCGACGGGGTGACGAGCAGTACTTC. It yields the protein CASSSRRGDEQYF.

This clonotype appeared many times. The chain is built from TRBV19 and TRBJ1-2; D gene uncertain. Trimming removed 10 bases at V and 5 bases at J, with 23 bases between. This CDR3 comprises 15 residues. The germline gives CDR1 LNHDA, CDR2 SQIVND (reference sequence). The CDR3 sequence is CATTPLRDEGYGYTF. The CDR3 DNA reads as TGTGCCACCACCCCCCTTCGTGACGAGGGATATGGCTACACCTTC. The full variable domain, rest sourced from reference TRBV19 and TRBJ1-2, is DGGITQSPKYLFRKEGQNVTLSCEQNLNHDAMYWYRQDPGQGLRLIYYSQIVNDFQKGDIAEGYSVSREKKESFPLTVTSAQKNPTAFYLCATTPLRDEGYGYTFGSGTRLTVV.

Notes on this clonotype: This likely traces to a read error, being one base from a far larger clone. The V and J genes are TRBV28 and TRBJ2-3; D perhaps matches TRBD2 (6 bases). From germline, CDR1 is MDHEN and CDR2 SYDVKM. Between the trimmed V and J ends, which lost 11 bases and 12 bases, there was a span of 24 bases. This CDR3 contains 13 residues. In DNA form, the CDR3 reads TGTGCCGGGGGGACCGACACGAATCAGCCCCAGTATTTT. It encodes CAGGTDTNQPQYF.